This paragraph covers one T cell receptor beta chain sequence. The antigen is unknown. The source of the sample is a study of T-cell memory formation after mild COVID-19. A single record per CDR3 protein comes from TCRdb applying MiXCR to the 5' RACE reads. The table lists 250,000 to 350,000 distinct CDR3 sequences, approximately 19% of them singletons. Notes on the study in general: Contracting CD4+ clones sat mainly in CM and EM; CD8+ in EMRA.

Sequenced input: PBMCs or a T cell subset sorted from them (not recorded which). This TCR was sampled from a man aged 18-30 years who had mild COVID-19 (a few samples of this study predate the infection). Cell type and time point are not known.

This chain's CDR3 is CASSLTTGYQETQYF. The DNA for the CDR3 is TGTGCCAGCAGTTTAACCACAGGGTACCAAGAGACCCAGTACTTC. The V gene is TRBV12-3 or TRBV12-4, the J gene TRBJ2-5, with TRBD1 as a possible D gene (6 bases). The CDR3 loop spans 15 amino acids. Trimming left V 2 bases short and J 0 bases short, with 10 bases between.